The 14 T cell receptor beta chains given below trace back to one sample, sequenced in a study of shared clonotypes between healthy human individuals. Using immunoSEQ multiplex PCR, the repertoire was profiled, and TCRdb retains in-frame clones only, with some absent. The repertoire holds about 1,900,000 clones, with approximately 94% as singletons. Naive CD8 cells were CD45RO-negative, positively selected for CCR7, excluding terminally differentiated effector memory CD45RA+ cells. Sequenced input: naive CD8+ T cells sorted from blood. The receptors were sampled from a man younger than 35 in good health.

In its sample, this clone was seen once. The same CDR3 also results from other DNA sequences found in this sample. The gene calls are TRBV6-5 and TRBJ2-7; D ambiguous. Germline assignment: CDR1 MNHEY and CDR2 SVGAGI. Trimming cost V 2 bases and J 1 base, with 6 bases left between them. This CDR3 comprises 13 residues. DNA for the CDR3: TGTGCCAGCAGTTACAGGGTTTCCTACGAGCAGTACTTC. It specifies CASSYRVSYEQYF.

Concerning this clone itself: This CDR3 is also generated by other DNA sequences in the sample. The chain combines TRBV6-6 with TRBJ1-1; possibly TRBD1 for D (5 bases). The CDR3 sequence is 14 residues long. V was pared by 0 bases and J by 3 bases, with 8 bases between. Germline V lookup: CDR1 MNHNY, CDR2 SVGAGI (reference sequence). The CDR3 sequence is CASSYSEGDTEAFF. DNA of the CDR3: TGTGCCAGCAGTTACTCCGAAGGGGACACTGAAGCTTTCTTT.

A single count supports this clone. This sequence joins TRBV9 and TRBJ2-7; no clear D. Trimming removed 0 bases at V and 3 bases at J, with 10 bases between. The CDR3 covers 14 residues. In germline, CDR1 is SGDLS, CDR2 YYNGEE. CDR3 DNA sequence: TGTGCCAGCAGCGTAGAATGGTCCGACTACGAGCAGTACTTC. It specifies CASSVEWSDYEQYF. The full variable domain, completed using reference TRBV9 and TRBJ2-7, is DSGVTQTPKHLITATGQRVTLRCSPRSGDLSVYWYQQSLDQGLQFLIQYYNGEERAKGNILERFSAQQFPDLHSELNLSSLELGDSALYFCASSVEWSDYEQYFGPGTRLTVT.

The genes are TRBV7-6 and TRBJ1-5, with a possible D match to TRBD1 (5 bases). V was trimmed by 4 bases and J by 2 bases, leaving 12 bases between them. Germline V gene lookup returns CDR1 SGHVS and CDR2 FNYEAQ. CDR3 length: 15 residues. This chain's CDR3 is CASSSLGGGNQPQHF. CDR3 DNA: TGTGCCAGCAGCTCACTTGGGGGGGGCAATCAGCCCCAGCATTTT.

The CDR3, as DNA: TGCGCCAGCAGTGAGTCTCCAGGGTTTGGGAACGAGCAGTACTTC. Protein product: CASSESPGFGNEQYF. This chain connects TRBV10-1 to TRBJ2-7; weak D call: TRBD1 (5 bases). Looked up from germline, CDR1 is WNHNN and CDR2 is SYGVQD (reference sequence). The CDR3 has 15 residues. V dropped 0 bases and J dropped 5 bases, with 14 bases sitting between them.

The CDR3 DNA reads as TGTGCCAGCAGTTACGACGGTAGTGGACCAGAGCAGTACTTC. Its translation: CASSYDGSGPEQYF. The chain joins TRBV6-5 to TRBJ2-7; D remains unclear. The germline gives CDR1 MNHEY, CDR2 SVGAGI. CDR3 length: 14 residues. Trimming removed 2 bases from V and 7 bases from J, with 15 bases in between.

The chain couples TRBV25-1 to TRBJ1-1; no firm D call. V lost 4 bases to trimming and J lost 3 bases, with 15 bases between them. Germline V lookup: CDR1 MGHDK, CDR2 SYGVNS. The CDR3 consists of 15 residues. The chain's CDR3 is CASSGRAGIYTEAFF. CDR3 coding DNA: TGTGCCAGCAGTGGACGGGCCGGGATCTACACTGAAGCTTTCTTT.

The rearrangement uses TRBV10-3 and TRBJ2-5, with D possibly matching TRBD2 (6 bases). The CDR3 has 12 residues. V was pared by 9 bases and J by 5 bases, with 13 bases between. Germline V gene lookup returns CDR1 ENHRY and CDR2 SYGVKD. As DNA, the CDR3 is TGTGCCATTGGCGGGGACGTGGAGACCCAGTACTTC. As protein: CAIGGDVETQYF.

CDR3 coding DNA: TGTGCCAGCACCCAACGGGGGGGGGCAATCGATGAGCAGTTCTTC. The encoded protein is CASTQRGGAIDEQFF. V and J are TRBV7-3 and TRBJ2-1, with 8 nucleotides matching TRBD2. With V trimmed by 7 bases and J by 8 bases, 13 bases remained unmatched. The CDR3 runs to 15 residues. Germline V gene data show CDR1 as SGHTA and CDR2 as FQGTGA.

The chain uses TRBV7-3 and TRBJ2-2, with 8 nucleotides matching TRBD1. The germline gives CDR1 SGHTA, CDR2 FQGTGA. CDR3 length: 15 residues. V trimming: 5 bases; J trimming: 4 bases; junction bases outside the gene matches: 6. CDR3 coding DNA: TGTGCCAGCAGCACGGACAGGGCGGGCACCGGGGAGCTGTTTTTT. The encoded protein is CASSTDRAGTGELFF.

The chain couples TRBV28 to TRBJ1-4; no firm D call. The V end lost 3 bases, the J end lost 8 bases, and 13 bases lay between the germline ends. Germline CDR1 is MDHEN and CDR2 is SYDVKM. The CDR3 runs to 14 residues. The CDR3 spells CASSFASRVEKLFF. Written as DNA, the CDR3 is TGTGCCAGCAGTTTCGCCAGCCGGGTAGAAAAACTGTTTTTT.

CDR3: CASIGGHLYEQYF. CDR3 nucleotides: TGTGCCAGCATTGGGGGGCACCTCTACGAGCAGTACTTC. The V call is TRBV2, the J call TRBJ2-7; perhaps D is TRBD1 or TRBD2 (6 bases each). Trimming took off 7 bases at V and 3 bases at J, with 13 bases between the two ends. CDR1 is SNHLY, CDR2 FYNNEI, per germline. The CDR3 has 13 residues.

The chain combines TRBV27 with TRBJ2-1, with D unresolved. The CDR3 loop spans 14 amino acids. CDR1 MNHEY and CDR2 SMNVEV come from the germline V gene (reference sequence). V gave up 7 bases and J gave up 2 bases, with 12 bases separating them. Written as DNA, the CDR3 is TGTGCCAGCACATCCTCCCCCCCCTACAATGAGCAGTTCTTC. Its translation: CASTSSPPYNEQFF.

The chain combines TRBV4-1 with TRBJ1-2, with D tentatively TRBD1 (5 bases). The CDR3 is made up of 15 amino acids. Trimming cost V 3 bases and J 3 bases, with 14 bases left between them. Germline CDR1 reads MGHRA; CDR2 reads YSYEKL. The CDR3 spells CASSHPRVGDYGYTF. Written as DNA, the CDR3 is TGCGCCAGCAGCCATCCCAGGGTTGGAGACTATGGCTACACCTTC.